This T cell receptor beta chain was recovered during a study of blood T cells in healthy people across ages. Across the study: For every two T cells, template switching captured about one barcoded beta molecule. Findings of the study overall: Older individuals had lower TCR beta diversity per million T cells (the decline was roughly linear).

PBMCs, at least 6.5 million per sample, were isolated. PCR was performed a second time for about 7 to 11 cycles using a sample-barcoded 5' primer and a J-beta primer mix. Through a template-switch adaptor with 12 random nucleotides, each cDNA molecule received a tag. TCRdb re-derived calls from the 5' RACE reads in MiXCR, one entry per CDR3 protein. The sample has 750,000 to 850,000 distinct CDR3 sequences, around 25% seen once. This CDR3 is 15 amino acids long. The ends lost 2 bases at V and 7 bases at J; junction bases unmatched: 11. Germline values: CDR1 DFQATT, CDR2 SNEGSKA (reference sequence). In its sample, this clonotype was seen a few times. Its antigen is unknown. The same sample was also studied in work on T cells of mothers and their children.

The rearrangement uses TRBV20-1 and TRBJ1-2, with 9 bases fitting TRBD1. Material for sequencing was blood. This clonotype was obtained from a boy younger than 18 in good health. The DNA of the CDR3 is TGCAGTGCTAGACCTCCCCCGGGACAGGGCGGTGGCTACACCTTC. Translated, it gives CSARPPPGQGGGYTF.